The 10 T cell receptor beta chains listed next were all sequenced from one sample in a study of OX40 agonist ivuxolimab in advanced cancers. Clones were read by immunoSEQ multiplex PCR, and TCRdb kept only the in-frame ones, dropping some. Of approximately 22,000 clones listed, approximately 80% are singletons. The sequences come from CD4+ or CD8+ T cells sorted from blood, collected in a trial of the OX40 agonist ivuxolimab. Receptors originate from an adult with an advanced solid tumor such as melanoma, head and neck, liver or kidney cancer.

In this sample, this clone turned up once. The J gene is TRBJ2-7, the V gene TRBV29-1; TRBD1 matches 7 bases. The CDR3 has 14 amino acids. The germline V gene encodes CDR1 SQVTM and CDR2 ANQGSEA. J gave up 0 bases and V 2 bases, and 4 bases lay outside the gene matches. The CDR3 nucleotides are TGCAGCGTTGAACTCCGGGACAGCTCCTACGAGCAGTACTTC. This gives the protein CSVELRDSSYEQYF.

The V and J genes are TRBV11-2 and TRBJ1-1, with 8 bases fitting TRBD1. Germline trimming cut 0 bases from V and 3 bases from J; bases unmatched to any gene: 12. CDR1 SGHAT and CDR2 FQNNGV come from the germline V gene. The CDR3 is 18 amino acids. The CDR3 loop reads CASSLELPGTGEDTEAFF. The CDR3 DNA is TGTGCCAGCAGCTTAGAGCTTCCCGGGACAGGAGAGGACACTGAAGCTTTCTTT.

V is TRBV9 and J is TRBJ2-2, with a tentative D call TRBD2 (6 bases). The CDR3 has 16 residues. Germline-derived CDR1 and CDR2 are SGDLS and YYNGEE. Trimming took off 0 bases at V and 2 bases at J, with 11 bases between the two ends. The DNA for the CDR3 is TGTGCCAGCAGCGTAGGTTCCGGGAGTAACACCGGGGAGCTGTTTTTT. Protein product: CASSVGSGSNTGELFF.

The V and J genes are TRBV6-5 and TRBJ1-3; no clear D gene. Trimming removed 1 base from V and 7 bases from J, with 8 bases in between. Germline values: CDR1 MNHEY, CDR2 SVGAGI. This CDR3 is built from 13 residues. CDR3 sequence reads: CASSYYLGNTIYF. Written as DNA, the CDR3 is TGTGCCAGCAGTTACTATTTAGGGAACACCATATATTTT.

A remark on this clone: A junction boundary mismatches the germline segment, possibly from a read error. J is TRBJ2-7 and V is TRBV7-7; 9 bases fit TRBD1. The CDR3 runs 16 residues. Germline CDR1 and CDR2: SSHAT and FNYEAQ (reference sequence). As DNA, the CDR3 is TGTGCTAGCAGCCCCTGGGGGACAGGGTCCGAAAACGAGCAGTACTTC. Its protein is CASSPWGTGSENEQYF.

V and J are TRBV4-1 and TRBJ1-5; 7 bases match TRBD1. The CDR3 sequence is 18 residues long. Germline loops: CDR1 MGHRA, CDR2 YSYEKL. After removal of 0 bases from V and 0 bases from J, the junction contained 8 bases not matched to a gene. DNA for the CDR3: TGCGCCAGCAGCCAAGATTTGGACAGGCCGTATAGCAATCAGCCCCAGCATTTT. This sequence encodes CASSQDLDRPYSNQPQHF.

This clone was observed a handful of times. CDR3 sequence (DNA): TGTGCCAGCAGCTTAGATACGGACTGGGGCGGAGAGACCCAGTACTTC. Amino acid sequence: CASSLDTDWGGETQYF. The V gene is TRBV7-9, the J gene TRBJ2-5; either TRBD1 or TRBD2 may supply D (5 bases each). The length of the CDR3 is 16 residues. V was cut by 1 base and J by 4 bases, with 16 bases left in between. In germline, CDR1 is SEHNR, CDR2 FQNEAQ (reference sequence).

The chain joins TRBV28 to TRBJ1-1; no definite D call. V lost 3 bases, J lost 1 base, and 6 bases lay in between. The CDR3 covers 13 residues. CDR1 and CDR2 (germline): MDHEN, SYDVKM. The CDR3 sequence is CASSFVRNTEAFF. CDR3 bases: TGTGCCAGCAGTTTCGTCAGGAACACTGAAGCTTTCTTT.

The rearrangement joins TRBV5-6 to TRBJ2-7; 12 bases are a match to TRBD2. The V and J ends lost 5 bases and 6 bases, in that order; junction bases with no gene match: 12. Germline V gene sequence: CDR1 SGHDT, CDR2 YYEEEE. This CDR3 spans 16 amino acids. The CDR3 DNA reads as TGTGCCAGCAGAGACGGTCTAGCGGGAGGGCCGGGCGAGCAGTACTTC. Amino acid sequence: CASRDGLAGGPGEQYF.

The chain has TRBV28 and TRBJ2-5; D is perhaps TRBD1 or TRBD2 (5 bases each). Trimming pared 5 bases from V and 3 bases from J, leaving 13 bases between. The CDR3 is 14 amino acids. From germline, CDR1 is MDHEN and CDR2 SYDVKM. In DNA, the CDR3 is TGTGCCAGCAGTCCGTGGGACGGAAAAGAGACCCAGTACTTC. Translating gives CASSPWDGKETQYF.